This entry lists 2 T cell receptor beta chains sequenced from one sample in a study of cytomegalovirus exposure and HLA in healthy donors. With 60 Vbeta and 13 Jbeta primers, the PCR was carried out. The protocol was immunoSEQ multiplex PCR, while the TCRdb copy is restricted to in-frame clones and leaves out a portion. The sample lists approximately 150,000 clones, around four fifths occurring once. Sequenced input: PBMCs. The receptors here all came from a woman aged 60-70 years in good health and CMV-seropositive.

In regard to this clone: Mismatch with germline at one junction end may stem from a read error. The V gene is TRBV4-1, the J gene TRBJ1-2, with D perhaps TRBD1 (6 bases). CDR3 length: 17 amino acids. The germline V gene encodes CDR1 MGHRA and CDR2 YSYEKL. In DNA form, the CDR3 reads TGCGCCAGCAGCCAATCGGAAGGGGGAAGTGGGCACTATGGCTGCACCTTC. The encoded protein is CASSQSEGGSGHYGCTF.

As DNA, the CDR3 is TGTGCCAGCAGTCCCCTAGCGGATAATGAGCAGTTCTTC. It codes for CASSPLADNEQFF. The chain carries TRBV27 and TRBJ2-1, with 7 bases that match TRBD2. Germline-derived CDR1 and CDR2 are MNHEY and SMNVEV (reference sequence). The junction had 5 bases not matched to a gene; V was cut back by 5 bases and J by 7 bases. The CDR3 spans 13 residues.